This TCR beta chain emerged from a study of blood T cell repertoires in COVID-19. This clone was detected only once. Clones were read by immunoSEQ multiplex PCR, and TCRdb kept only the in-frame ones, dropping some. This table holds about 53,000 clones, 86% found once. This TCR was recovered from a man older than 75 with acute or convalescent COVID-19. Sequenced: peripheral blood.

The CDR3 is CASTPGQGESSYNSPLHF. In nucleotides, the CDR3 is TGTGCCAGTACACCGGGACAGGGGGAATCCTCCTATAATTCACCCCTCCACTTT. J is TRBJ1-6 and V is TRBV19, with 11 positions matching TRBD1. The J segment lost 0 bases and the V segment lost 7 bases, leaving 8 bases of the junction unmatched. Per germline, CDR1 LNHDA and CDR2 SQIVND (reference sequence). The CDR3 totals 18 residues.